The 3 T cell receptor beta chains in this list originate from one sample, sequenced in a study of T cell repertoires and HLA-DP antigens. The antigens these receptors bind are not known. The method was immunoSEQ multiplex PCR; TCRdb's version includes in-frame clones alone and lacks a portion of them. This repertoire shows around 100,000 clones, around 93% found once; its top ten account for around 0.25%. What was sequenced was CD4+ T cells from PBMCs. The origin of the receptors is a young woman in good health and CMV-seronegative.

The V gene is TRBV5-4, the J gene TRBJ2-1; 9 positions agree with TRBD2. V shed 0 bases and J 3 bases; nucleotides not matched to a gene: 1. The germline CDR1 and CDR2 sequences are SGHNT and YYREEE (reference sequence). This CDR3 contains 15 residues. This CDR3 reads CASSLGRGGYNEQFF. CDR3 coding DNA: TGTGCCAGCAGCTTGGGGCGGGGGGGCTACAATGAGCAGTTCTTC.

The V call is TRBV10-3, the J call TRBJ1-2; TRBD1 is a possible D gene (5 bases). From germline, CDR1 is ENHRY and CDR2 SYGVKD. The CDR3 spans 11 residues. V was clipped by 3 bases and J by 13 bases, with 12 bases between them. The CDR3 nucleotides are TGTGCCATCAGTGATGGTACAGGTCCCACCTTC. Protein product: CAISDGTGPTF.

The rearrangement links TRBV11-2 to TRBJ2-5, with TRBD2 matching over 11 bases. The CDR3 spans 17 residues. Germline V lookup: CDR1 SGHAT, CDR2 FQNNGV. V lost 1 base, J lost 2 bases, and 6 bases stayed unmatched. The DNA for the CDR3 is TGTGCCAGCAGCTTAGGTAGCGGGAGGGCATGGCAAGAGACCCAGTACTTC. Translating gives CASSLGSGRAWQETQYF. Drawing the rest from reference TRBV11-2 and TRBJ2-5, the complete variable domain is EAGVAQSPRYKIIEKRQSVAFWCNPISGHATLYWYQQILGQGPKLLIQFQNNGVVDDSQLPKDRFSAERLKGVDSTLKIQPAKLEDSAVYLCASSLGSGRAWQETQYFGPGTRLLVL.